The following is a T cell receptor (beta chain) sequence with its context. Its antigen is unidentified. This entry is derived from a study of shared clonotypes between healthy human individuals. Every subset had its genomic DNA shared out evenly among several immunoSEQ plates. Libraries were prepared by immunoSEQ multiplex PCR; TCRdb keeps only in-frame clonotypes and omits some of them. Of more than 550,000 clones detected, about 90% appear once; the ten largest clones hold 30% to 40%. The study, taken as a whole, reports: With several donors compared, about 5% of naive CD4 clonotypes were shared.

Per the germline V gene, CDR1 is MDHEN and CDR2 is SYDVKM. Trimming removed 1 base from V and 8 bases from J, with 17 bases in between. The CDR3 has 15 residues. The TCR comes from a man aged 18 to 29 in good health. Some clones in this sample may be carry-over from other donors' samples. The chain carries TRBV28 and TRBJ1-2; TRBD1 might be the D (6 bases). What was sequenced was memory CD8+ T cells from PBMCs. Subset indicated: CD45RO+ cells pooled with CCR7-negative TemRA cells. The CDR3 bases are TGTGCCAGCAGTTTATTGGCTGGACAGTCTGACGGCTACACCTTC. Translation gives CASSLLAGQSDGYTF.